Following are 7 T cell receptor beta chains from one sample sequenced in a study of shared clonotypes between healthy human individuals. Clones were sequenced by immunoSEQ multiplex PCR, and TCRdb holds only the in-frame ones, with some missing. The repertoire holds about 1.5 million clones, with about 96% as singletons. Sequenced sample: naive CD4+ T cells sorted from blood. Subset given: CD45RA+ positively selected. Receptors originate from a man younger than 45 in good health.

The J gene is TRBJ2-3, the V gene TRBV11-2; D unresolved. The CDR3 contains 13 residues. Trimming removed 8 bases at V and 2 bases at J, with 11 bases between. Germline V gene lookup returns CDR1 SGHAT and CDR2 FQNNGV. The CDR3 coding sequence is TGTGCCAGCCTGATAGGAGACACAGATACGCAGTATTTT. This translates into CASLIGDTDTQYF.

CDR3 residues: CASSVGQTNSNQPQHF. The CDR3, as DNA: TGTGCCAGCAGTGTTGGACAGACAAATAGCAATCAGCCCCAGCATTTT. The chain recombines TRBV6-1 with TRBJ1-5, with D possibly TRBD1 on 6 matching bases. V shed 4 bases and J shed 0 bases, with 13 bases lying between them. There are 16 residues in the CDR3. Per the germline V gene, CDR1 is MNHNS and CDR2 is SASEGT.

The genes are TRBV18 and TRBJ1-1; TRBD1 might be the D (5 bases). V lost 4 bases and J 1 base, leaving 10 bases between the germline ends. This CDR3 spans 14 amino acids. Germline-derived CDR1 and CDR2 are KGHSH and LQKENI. CDR3 sequence (DNA): TGTGCCAGCTCACGACAGATTACGAACACTGAAGCTTTCTTT. It codes for CASSRQITNTEAFF.

The chain carries TRBV2 and TRBJ2-5; 7 bases are shared with TRBD1. The CDR3 runs to 13 residues. Trimming took 7 bases from V and 5 from J; bases not matched to a gene: 7. Germline assignment: CDR1 SNHLY and CDR2 FYNNEI. The CDR3 loop is CASTNRGGETQYF. In DNA form, the CDR3 reads TGTGCCAGCACTAACAGGGGTGGGGAGACCCAGTACTTC.

V and J are TRBV5-4 and TRBJ2-5; D remains unclear. The germline V gene has CDR1 SGHNT and CDR2 YYREEE (reference sequence). The CDR3 loop spans 13 amino acids. V was shortened by 3 bases and J by 2 bases, with 8 bases between the two germline ends. The CDR3 coding sequence is TGTGCCAGCAGCTCAAACTCACAAGAGACCCAGTACTTC. This sequence encodes CASSSNSQETQYF.

This rearrangement joins TRBV10-3 to TRBJ2-3; TRBD2 matches 10 bases. This CDR3 has 16 residues. V lost 6 bases, J lost 3 bases, and 9 bases stayed unmatched. CDR1 ENHRY and CDR2 SYGVKD come from the germline V gene. DNA of the CDR3: TGTGCCATCAGCACTCTAGCGGGAGCGGGGACAGATACGCAGTATTTT. Translated, it gives CAISTLAGAGTDTQYF.

Notes on this clone: Other nucleotide sequences in the sample specify the same CDR3. The V and J genes are TRBV19 and TRBJ1-5, with 7 bases lining up with TRBD1. V was pared by 6 bases and J by 3 bases, with 2 bases of the junction left unmatched. Germline loops: CDR1 LNHDA, CDR2 SQIVND (reference sequence). The length of the CDR3 is 13 residues. As DNA, the CDR3 is TGTGCCAGTAGCGACAGGGCCAATCAGCCCCAGCATTTT. Its translation: CASSDRANQPQHF.